A selection of T cell receptor beta chains follows, all from one sample in a study of cytomegalovirus exposure and HLA in healthy donors. Some clones are missing from TCRdb's copy, which holds only in-frame ones; the method was immunoSEQ multiplex PCR. The data show roughly 99,000 clones, 70% to 80% seen once. Sequencing was done on a sample of PBMCs. The receptors here all came from a male donor in good health and CMV-seropositive. CDR3s include the opening cysteine and the closing phenylalanine or tryptophan. Fields, in order: clone size, CDR3 length, V gene, J gene, D gene, CDR3 DNA, CDR3 protein. D genes are given only for firm matches. The size of a clone is reported for some rows only, either as once, few or many, or as a class for expanded clones.

clone_size: .; cdr3_length: 11; v_call: TRBV6-5; j_call: TRBJ1-1; d_call: .; cdr3_nt: TGTGCCAGCAGTTGGGACAAGCAAGCTTTCTTT; cdr3_aa: CASSWDKQAFF
clone_size: .; cdr3_length: 13; v_call: TRBV29-1; j_call: TRBJ2-7; d_call: .; cdr3_nt: TGCAGCGTTGAAGATCCCGGGACCTACGAGCAGTACTTC; cdr3_aa: CSVEDPGTYEQYF
clone_size: .; cdr3_length: 13; v_call: TRBV30; j_call: TRBJ1-1; d_call: TRBD1; cdr3_nt: TGTGCCTGGAGTCAGGGGGGCAGGGCTGAAGCTTTCTTT; cdr3_aa: CAWSQGGRAEAFF
clone_size: .; cdr3_length: 14; v_call: TRBV2; j_call: TRBJ1-2; d_call: .; cdr3_nt: TGTGCCAGCAGACACTTCACAGGCAACTATGGCTACACCTTC; cdr3_aa: CASRHFTGNYGYTF
clone_size: .; cdr3_length: 15; v_call: TRBV15; j_call: TRBJ2-3; d_call: TRBD1; cdr3_nt: TGTGCCACCAGCGGTGGGACAGGGGCCCTCCATACGCAGTATTTT; cdr3_aa: CATSGGTGALHTQYF
clone_size: .; cdr3_length: 12; v_call: TRBV30; j_call: TRBJ2-5; d_call: .; cdr3_nt: TGTGCCTGGAGTGTAGCGTATGGGGAGCAGTACTTC; cdr3_aa: CAWSVAYGEQYF
clone_size: .; cdr3_length: 15; v_call: TRBV6-5; j_call: TRBJ1-2; d_call: .; cdr3_nt: TGTGCCAGCAGTTACAGTCGGGAGATAAACTATGGCTACACCTTC; cdr3_aa: CASSYSREINYGYTF
clone_size: .; cdr3_length: 16; v_call: TRBV7-9; j_call: TRBJ1-1; d_call: TRBD1; cdr3_nt: TGTGCCAGCAGCTTAGCCTCCGGACAGGGGAGAACTGAAGCTTTCTTT; cdr3_aa: CASSLASGQGRTEAFF
clone_size: .; cdr3_length: 14; v_call: TRBV6-1; j_call: TRBJ1-2; d_call: .; cdr3_nt: TGTGCCAGCACCGAAGGTGGGGGCCACTATGGCTACACCTTC; cdr3_aa: CASTEGGGHYGYTF
clone_size: .; cdr3_length: 13; v_call: TRBV7-2; j_call: TRBJ2-7; d_call: .; cdr3_nt: TGTGCCAGCAGCTTAAAGGACACCTACGAGCAGTACTTC; cdr3_aa: CASSLKDTYEQYF
clone_size: .; cdr3_length: 13; v_call: TRBV19; j_call: TRBJ1-2; d_call: .; cdr3_nt: TGTGCCAGTAGTAGTACCAGGGGTAGTGGCTACACCTTC; cdr3_aa: CASSSTRGSGYTF
clone_size: .; cdr3_length: 14; v_call: TRBV4-2; j_call: TRBJ1-2; d_call: .; cdr3_nt: TGTGCCAGCAGCCAAGATACAGGACCAGGTGGCTACACCTTC; cdr3_aa: CASSQDTGPGGYTF
clone_size: .; cdr3_length: 14; v_call: TRBV9; j_call: TRBJ2-5; d_call: TRBD1; cdr3_nt: TGTGCCAGCACCTCCGGGACAGACCAAGAGACCCAGTACTTC; cdr3_aa: CASTSGTDQETQYF
clone_size: .; cdr3_length: 15; v_call: TRBV7-8; j_call: TRBJ2-7; d_call: TRBD1; cdr3_nt: TGTGCCAGCACCTTTGGGACAGACGGGAAGTACGAGCAGTACTTC; cdr3_aa: CASTFGTDGKYEQYF
clone_size: .; cdr3_length: 16; v_call: TRBV18; j_call: TRBJ1-1; d_call: .; cdr3_nt: TGTGCCAGCTCGCCCGTGACCCCGGGGGTGAACACTGAAGCTTTCTTT; cdr3_aa: CASSPVTPGVNTEAFF
clone_size: .; cdr3_length: 18; v_call: TRBV10-1; j_call: TRBJ2-1; d_call: TRBD2; cdr3_nt: TGCGCCAGCAGTGAGAGCGGGTCTAGCGGGGGGTTATACAATGAGCAGTTCTTC; cdr3_aa: CASSESGSSGGLYNEQFF
clone_size: .; cdr3_length: 13; v_call: TRBV27; j_call: TRBJ1-4; d_call: .; cdr3_nt: TGTGCCAGCAGTTTACAGGGTAGGGGAAAACTGTTTTTT; cdr3_aa: CASSLQGRGKLFF
clone_size: .; cdr3_length: 15; v_call: TRBV9; j_call: TRBJ1-1; d_call: .; cdr3_nt: TGTGCCAGCAGCGAGGGGGTAGGGTCGAGCACTGAAGCTTTCTTT; cdr3_aa: CASSEGVGSSTEAFF
clone_size: .; cdr3_length: 13; v_call: TRBV5-4; j_call: TRBJ2-3; d_call: TRBD1; cdr3_nt: TGTGCCAGCCTGGGACAGGGGGCGAATACGCAGTATTTT; cdr3_aa: CASLGQGANTQYF
clone_size: .; cdr3_length: 12; v_call: TRBV30; j_call: TRBJ1-3; d_call: .; cdr3_nt: TGTGCCTGGAGACCAGGGGGAAACACCATATATTTT; cdr3_aa: CAWRPGGNTIYF
clone_size: .; cdr3_length: 13; v_call: TRBV10-3; j_call: TRBJ1-2; d_call: TRBD1; cdr3_nt: TGTGCCATCAGCCCGGGACAGGGAGATGGCTACACCTTC; cdr3_aa: CAISPGQGDGYTF
clone_size: few; cdr3_length: 14; v_call: TRBV30; j_call: TRBJ2-7; d_call: TRBD1; cdr3_nt: TGTGCCTGGAACCTTGACGGACAGGGCAACGAGCAGTACTTC; cdr3_aa: CAWNLDGQGNEQYF
clone_size: .; cdr3_length: 16; v_call: TRBV5-1; j_call: TRBJ1-4; d_call: .; cdr3_nt: TGCGCCAGCAGCTTTACGAGGGCAGGTGTGCCTGAAAAACTGTTTTTT; cdr3_aa: CASSFTRAGVPEKLFF
clone_size: .; cdr3_length: 14; v_call: TRBV6-5; j_call: TRBJ1-1; d_call: .; cdr3_nt: TGTGCCAGCAGTTACGAGGGAGTAGTCACTGAAGCTTTCTTT; cdr3_aa: CASSYEGVVTEAFF
clone_size: .; cdr3_length: 15; v_call: TRBV9; j_call: TRBJ2-5; d_call: TRBD2; cdr3_nt: TGTGCCAGCAGCCCGCGGACTAGCGGGGAAGAGACCCAGTACTTC; cdr3_aa: CASSPRTSGEETQYF
clone_size: few; cdr3_length: 14; v_call: TRBV6-5; j_call: TRBJ1-1; d_call: .; cdr3_nt: TGTGCCAGCAGACCACAGACAGGACGAACTGAAGCTTTCTTT; cdr3_aa: CASRPQTGRTEAFF
clone_size: .; cdr3_length: 15; v_call: TRBV19; j_call: TRBJ2-3; d_call: TRBD1; cdr3_nt: TGTGCCAGCTCCGGGCCACAGGGGGGTACAGATACGCAGTATTTT; cdr3_aa: CASSGPQGGTDTQYF
clone_size: .; cdr3_length: 16; v_call: TRBV15; j_call: TRBJ2-2; d_call: .; cdr3_nt: TGTGCCACCAGCAGAGACCAGGGAAAGAACACCGGGGAGCTGTTTTTT; cdr3_aa: CATSRDQGKNTGELFF
clone_size: .; cdr3_length: 16; v_call: TRBV4-1; j_call: TRBJ1-1; d_call: .; cdr3_nt: TGCGCCAGCAGCCCCTCGAGGACAGCCGCGAACACTGAAGCTTTCTTT; cdr3_aa: CASSPSRTAANTEAFF
clone_size: .; cdr3_length: 14; v_call: TRBV5-1; j_call: TRBJ1-2; d_call: .; cdr3_nt: TGCGCCAGCAGCTTGGAATCGAGAAGCTATGGCTACACCTTC; cdr3_aa: CASSLESRSYGYTF
clone_size: .; cdr3_length: 13; v_call: TRBV27; j_call: TRBJ1-5; d_call: .; cdr3_nt: TGTGCCAGCAGTTTCGGGGGGCTTCAGCCCCAGCATTTT; cdr3_aa: CASSFGGLQPQHF
clone_size: .; cdr3_length: 16; v_call: TRBV7-2; j_call: TRBJ2-2; d_call: TRBD1; cdr3_nt: TGTGCCAGCAGCTTAGATCAGGGGGCGAGAGTAGGGGAGCTGTTTTTT; cdr3_aa: CASSLDQGARVGELFF
clone_size: .; cdr3_length: 17; v_call: TRBV4-1; j_call: TRBJ1-5; d_call: .; cdr3_nt: TGCGCCAGCAGCCAAGGGGTCTTGGGGGGGAAAAAACAGCCCCAGCATTTT; cdr3_aa: CASSQGVLGGKKQPQHF
clone_size: once; cdr3_length: 13; v_call: TRBV5-1; j_call: TRBJ1-2; d_call: .; cdr3_nt: TGCGCCAGCAGCCCGGACAGTATCTATGGCTACACCTTC; cdr3_aa: CASSPDSIYGYTF
clone_size: .; cdr3_length: 17; v_call: TRBV5-4; j_call: TRBJ2-3; d_call: TRBD2; cdr3_nt: TGTGCCAGCAGCTTCGGATTTTTAGCGGGGGGTCGAGATACGCAGTATTTT; cdr3_aa: CASSFGFLAGGRDTQYF
clone_size: few; cdr3_length: 12; v_call: TRBV6-1; j_call: TRBJ1-1; d_call: .; cdr3_nt: TGTGCCAGCAGCGGACACGGAACTGAAGCTTTCTTT; cdr3_aa: CASSGHGTEAFF
clone_size: .; cdr3_length: 19; v_call: TRBV7-9; j_call: TRBJ2-7; d_call: TRBD2; cdr3_nt: TGTGCCAGCAGCTTCTCCACCCGTGTGGGAGCGGGGGGGCTCTACGAGCAGTACTTC; cdr3_aa: CASSFSTRVGAGGLYEQYF
clone_size: .; cdr3_length: 14; v_call: TRBV5-6; j_call: TRBJ1-2; d_call: TRBD1; cdr3_nt: TGTGCCAGCAGCTTGGGTGGGACAGGCTATGGCTACACCTTC; cdr3_aa: CASSLGGTGYGYTF
clone_size: .; cdr3_length: 16; v_call: TRBV4-3; j_call: TRBJ1-2; d_call: TRBD1; cdr3_nt: TGCGCCAGCAGCCGCTCCCGGGACAGGGAAAACTATGGCTACACCTTC; cdr3_aa: CASSRSRDRENYGYTF
clone_size: .; cdr3_length: 18; v_call: TRBV4-3; j_call: TRBJ1-6; d_call: .; cdr3_nt: TGCGCCAGCAGCCAAGATTTCGGCCGGCTTCGAGGTAATTCACCCCTCCACTTT; cdr3_aa: CASSQDFGRLRGNSPLHF
clone_size: .; cdr3_length: 12; v_call: TRBV29-1; j_call: TRBJ2-7; d_call: .; cdr3_nt: TGCAGCGTTGTCCAGGGAACCAACGAGCAGTACTTC; cdr3_aa: CSVVQGTNEQYF
clone_size: .; cdr3_length: 18; v_call: TRBV13; j_call: TRBJ2-7; d_call: TRBD2; cdr3_nt: TGTGCCAGCAGCTTGTCCACGGGACTAACGGAGGGTAACTACGAGCAGTACTTC; cdr3_aa: CASSLSTGLTEGNYEQYF
clone_size: once; cdr3_length: 15; v_call: TRBV7-2; j_call: TRBJ1-1; d_call: TRBD1; cdr3_nt: TGTGCCAGCAGCTTAGAGACAGGGTACAACACTGAAGCTTTCTTT; cdr3_aa: CASSLETGYNTEAFF
clone_size: .; cdr3_length: 15; v_call: TRBV9; j_call: TRBJ2-6; d_call: .; cdr3_nt: TGTGCCAGCAGCGCGGGGAGCTCTGGGGCCAACGTCCTGACTTTC; cdr3_aa: CASSAGSSGANVLTF
clone_size: .; cdr3_length: 13; v_call: TRBV5-6; j_call: TRBJ2-7; d_call: .; cdr3_nt: TGTGCCAGCAGCTTGGGTATCTCCTACGAGCAGTACTTC; cdr3_aa: CASSLGISYEQYF
clone_size: .; cdr3_length: 14; v_call: TRBV21-1; j_call: TRBJ2-5; d_call: .; cdr3_nt: TGTGCCAGCAAAAGTCCAGGGGCCGAAGAGACCCAGTACTTC; cdr3_aa: CASKSPGAEETQYF
clone_size: .; cdr3_length: 16; v_call: TRBV30; j_call: TRBJ1-6; d_call: TRBD1; cdr3_nt: TGTGCCTGGACGGAGGACAGGGGCTTCCCGAATTCACCCCTCCACTTT; cdr3_aa: CAWTEDRGFPNSPLHF
clone_size: .; cdr3_length: 15; v_call: TRBV13; j_call: TRBJ1-1; d_call: .; cdr3_nt: TGTGCCAGCAGCTTATACAGCTACCAAGGAACTGAAGCTTTCTTT; cdr3_aa: CASSLYSYQGTEAFF
clone_size: .; cdr3_length: 14; v_call: TRBV5-6; j_call: TRBJ1-1; d_call: TRBD1; cdr3_nt: TGTGCCAGCAGCTTCGCAGGGGGCGCTACTGAAGCTTTCTTT; cdr3_aa: CASSFAGGATEAFF
clone_size: .; cdr3_length: 16; v_call: TRBV2; j_call: TRBJ1-1; d_call: .; cdr3_nt: TGTGCCAGCAGTGAGGGCAGGGCGGGGGAGAACACTGAAGCTTTCTTT; cdr3_aa: CASSEGRAGENTEAFF
clone_size: .; cdr3_length: 11; v_call: TRBV6-5; j_call: TRBJ1-1; d_call: .; cdr3_nt: TGTGCCAGCACTGACAGGTATGAAGCTTTCTTT; cdr3_aa: CASTDRYEAFF
clone_size: .; cdr3_length: 16; v_call: TRBV4-1; j_call: TRBJ2-7; d_call: .; cdr3_nt: TGCGCCAGCAGCCTCAGACATGAAGGCCCCTCCTACGAGCAGTACTTC; cdr3_aa: CASSLRHEGPSYEQYF
clone_size: few; cdr3_length: 14; v_call: TRBV6-6; j_call: TRBJ1-1; d_call: .; cdr3_nt: TGTGCCAGCAGTTACGACAGTCAGTACACTGAAGCTTTCTTT; cdr3_aa: CASSYDSQYTEAFF
clone_size: .; cdr3_length: 14; v_call: TRBV18; j_call: TRBJ1-2; d_call: TRBD1; cdr3_nt: TGTGCCAGCTCACGAGACAGGGCTAACTATGGCTACACCTTC; cdr3_aa: CASSRDRANYGYTF
clone_size: .; cdr3_length: 15; v_call: TRBV4-1; j_call: TRBJ2-3; d_call: .; cdr3_nt: TGCGCCAGCAGCCCCCGGGACTCGCTCACAGATACGCAGTATTTT; cdr3_aa: CASSPRDSLTDTQYF
clone_size: .; cdr3_length: 12; v_call: TRBV2; j_call: TRBJ2-3; d_call: .; cdr3_nt: TGTGCCAGCAGTCCGACTCGAGATACGCAGTATTTT; cdr3_aa: CASSPTRDTQYF
clone_size: .; cdr3_length: 11; v_call: TRBV2; j_call: TRBJ2-1; d_call: .; cdr3_nt: TGTGCCAGCAGTGAGGCCGCGGGGCAGTTCTTC; cdr3_aa: CASSEAAGQFF
clone_size: .; cdr3_length: 14; v_call: TRBV29-1; j_call: TRBJ2-6; d_call: .; cdr3_nt: TGCAGCGTTGGGGAAGGGGTGGGGGCCAACGTCCTGACTTTC; cdr3_aa: CSVGEGVGANVLTF